Given below is one T cell receptor beta chain in context. The target antigen is unknown. V gave up 3 bases and J gave up 4 bases, with 12 bases separating them. The CDR3 loop spans 14 amino acids. CDR1 is KGHSH, CDR2 LQKENI, per germline. The data were obtained in a study of T-cell memory formation after mild COVID-19. MiXCR, run by TCRdb on the 5' RACE reads, gives a single entry per CDR3 protein. The sample has 140,000 or so distinct CDR3 sequences, under 25% seen once. Study-wide points: A subset of responding clones appeared in pre-infection memory, suggesting cross-reactive memory joined.

Sequencing input: PBMCs or a T cell subset sorted from them (not recorded which). The receptor was derived from an adult woman who had mild COVID-19 (a few samples of this study predate the infection). Cell type and time point are not known. The chain links TRBV18 to TRBJ1-1; D not resolved. CDR3 sequence: CASSPQGLATEAFF. Written as DNA, the CDR3 is TGTGCCAGCTCACCCCAAGGTCTGGCCACTGAAGCTTTCTTT.